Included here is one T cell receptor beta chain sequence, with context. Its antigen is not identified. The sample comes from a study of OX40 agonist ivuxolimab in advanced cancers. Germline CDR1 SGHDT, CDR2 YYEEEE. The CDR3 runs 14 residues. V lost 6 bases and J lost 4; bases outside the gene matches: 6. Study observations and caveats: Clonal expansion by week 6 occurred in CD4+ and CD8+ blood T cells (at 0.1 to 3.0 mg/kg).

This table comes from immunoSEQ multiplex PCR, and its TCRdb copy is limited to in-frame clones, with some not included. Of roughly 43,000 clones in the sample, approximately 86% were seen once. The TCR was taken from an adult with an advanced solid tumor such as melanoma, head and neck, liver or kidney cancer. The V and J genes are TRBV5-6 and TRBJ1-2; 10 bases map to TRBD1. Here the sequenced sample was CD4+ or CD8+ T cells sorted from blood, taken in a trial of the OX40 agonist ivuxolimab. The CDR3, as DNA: TGTGCCAGCAACGAAGGACAGGGGGGCTATGGCTACACCTTC. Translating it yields CASNEGQGGYGYTF.